The clone carrying this TCR beta chain came up a few times. An end of the junction differs from the germline gene, which may be a read error. The data originate from a study of blood T cells in healthy people across ages. The CDR3 is 12 residues long. CDR1 is MDHEN, CDR2 SYDVKM, per germline. A J-beta primer mix and a sample-barcoded 5' primer were used in a second PCR of roughly 7 to 12 cycles. One entry per CDR3 protein, called by TCRdb with MiXCR from the 5' RACE reads. This table has more than 700,000 distinct CDR3 sequences, about 53% appearing once. The TCR was taken from an elderly man in good health. The source material was blood. The chain is built from TRBV28 and TRBJ1-1; D is undetermined. CDR3 in amino acids: CASCKMKTEAFF. The CDR3 nucleotides are TGTGCCAGCTGCAAGATGAAAACTGAAGCTTTCTTT.